The 22 T cell receptor beta chains listed next were all sequenced from one sample in a study of blood T cell repertoires in COVID-19. Here immunoSEQ multiplex PCR was the method, and the copy in TCRdb shows in-frame clones only, minus some. The sample contains 250,000 or so clones, 87% of which appear only once. The specimen was PBMCs or T cells enriched from blood (not recorded which). These receptors all stem from a woman younger than 45 with acute COVID-19.

The V gene is TRBV5-1, the J gene TRBJ2-3, with TRBD1 identical over 9 bases. Germline V gives CDR1 SGHRS, CDR2 YFSETQ. The CDR3 runs 18 residues. V was pared by 4 bases and J by 0 bases, with 12 bases of the junction left unmatched. The CDR3 here is CASSPEAPTGGSTDTQYF. In DNA form, the CDR3 reads TGCGCCAGCAGCCCGGAGGCACCGACAGGGGGGAGCACAGATACGCAGTATTTT.

This clone was counted a single time. V and J are TRBV7-9 and TRBJ2-3, with TRBD2 matching over 7 bases. Germline values: CDR1 SEHNR, CDR2 FQNEAQ (reference sequence). The V and J ends lost 4 bases and 2 bases, in that order; junction bases with no gene match: 12. The CDR3 is 17 amino acids. The CDR3 region is CASSSLREVRLTDTQYF. The CDR3 region has the DNA TGTGCCAGCAGCTCGCTCCGGGAGGTCCGGCTCACAGATACGCAGTATTTT.

V usage is TRBV7-2 and J usage is TRBJ1-2; D not resolved. The CDR3 is 17 amino acids. The V gene's germline CDR1 is SGHTA and CDR2 FQGNSA. Deletions cut 1 base from V and 5 bases from J, with 20 bases between. The chain's CDR3 is CASSLGPGLTSQYGYTF. The CDR3, as DNA: TGTGCCAGCAGCTTAGGACCAGGCCTCACCTCACAATATGGCTACACCTTC.

The V call is TRBV5-1, the J call TRBJ1-2; no reliable D call. CDR3 length equals 13 residues. The germline CDR1 and CDR2 sequences are SGHRS and YFSETQ. V was trimmed by 1 base and J by 5 bases, leaving 9 bases between them. The CDR3 here is CASSLPGLYGYTF. The CDR3 coding sequence is TGCGCCAGCAGCTTGCCAGGACTATATGGCTACACCTTC.

The gene calls are TRBV4-1 and TRBJ1-1; D may be TRBD1 (5 bases). Germline V gene sequence: CDR1 MGHRA, CDR2 YSYEKL. CDR3 length equals 17 residues. V lost 0 bases to trimming and J lost 3 bases, with 17 bases between them. This CDR3 reads CASSQEPLEAGYTEAFF. The CDR3 coding sequence is TGCGCCAGCAGCCAAGAACCACTGGAAGCAGGGTACACTGAAGCTTTCTTT.

Only one count was recorded for this clone. This rearrangement joins TRBV4-1 to TRBJ2-7; the D gene is possibly TRBD1 (5 bases). V was clipped by 0 bases and J by 3 bases, with 12 bases between them. Germline CDR1 MGHRA, CDR2 YSYEKL. This CDR3 spans 15 amino acids. DNA for the CDR3: TGCGCCAGCAGCCAAGAAGGTCCAGGGAACTACGAGCAGTACTTC. Translating gives CASSQEGPGNYEQYF.

In DNA form, the CDR3 reads TGTGCCAGTAGTATCTTCCAGGGGGCAGGAAACACCATATATTTT. Its protein is CASSIFQGAGNTIYF. This chain links TRBV19 with TRBJ1-3, with 8 nucleotides matching TRBD1. The germline V gene has CDR1 LNHDA and CDR2 SQIVND (reference sequence). The CDR3 extends over 15 amino acids. The V segment lost 3 bases and the J segment 4 bases; nucleotides outside the gene matches: 5.

The chain couples TRBV20-1 to TRBJ2-7; 11 positions agree with TRBD2. V gave up 6 bases and J gave up 3 bases; unmatched junction bases: 7. Per the germline V gene, CDR1 is DFQATT and CDR2 is SNEGSKA (reference sequence). CDR3 size: 14 residues. The CDR3 loop reads CSASSGGAYYEQYF. DNA for the CDR3: TGCAGTGCCAGTAGCGGGGGGGCATACTACGAGCAGTACTTC.

The chain carries TRBV27 and TRBJ1-2; D remains unclear. The CDR3 is 15 amino acids. The germline CDR1 and CDR2 sequences are MNHEY and SMNVEV (reference sequence). V gave up 2 bases and J gave up 4 bases, with 14 bases separating them. The CDR3 sequence: CASSLLGSSSYGYTF. CDR3 bases: TGTGCCAGCAGTTTACTGGGCAGCTCTTCCTATGGCTACACCTTC.

This clone was seen a single time. J is TRBJ1-1 and V is TRBV11-2, with TRBD1 matching over 11 bases. J lost 1 base, V lost 1 base, and 5 bases had no gene match. This CDR3 is built from 17 residues. The germline CDR1 and CDR2 sequences are SGHAT and FQNNGV. The CDR3 DNA reads as TGTGCCAGCAGCTTAGGGGACAGGGGGAGGGAGAACACTGAAGCTTTCTTT. Translating gives CASSLGDRGRENTEAFF.

This chain joins TRBV29-1 and TRBJ2-1; 11 nucleotides agree with TRBD2. The germline V gene has CDR1 SQVTM and CDR2 ANQGSEA. The V segment lost 1 base and the J segment 8 bases; nucleotides outside the gene matches: 10. There are 16 residues in the CDR3. The CDR3 protein is CSVEGASGGHIDEQFF. In DNA, the CDR3 is TGCAGCGTTGAAGGGGCTAGCGGGGGGCACATCGATGAGCAGTTCTTC.

The chain recombines TRBV12-3 or TRBV12-4 with TRBJ1-1; TRBD1 might be the D (6 bases). The CDR3 length is 13 residues. Trimming pared 6 bases from V and 5 bases from J, leaving 13 bases between. Here the CDR3 reads CASSRTAGTEAFF. CDR3 nucleotide sequence: TGTGCCAGCAGCCGGACAGCCGGAACTGAAGCTTTCTTT.

The chain uses TRBV19 and TRBJ1-1; a possible D gene is TRBD1 (6 bases). The CDR3 sequence is 19 residues long. From germline, CDR1 is LNHDA and CDR2 SQIVND (reference sequence). V dropped 6 bases and J dropped 1 base, with 27 bases sitting between them. The CDR3 protein is CASSVRPGHLFRENTEAFF. CDR3 coding DNA: TGTGCCAGTAGCGTACGCCCGGGACATCTCTTTAGGGAGAACACTGAAGCTTTCTTT. Variable domain in full (rest from reference TRBV19 and TRBJ1-1): DGGITQSPKYLFRKEGQNVTLSCEQNLNHDAMYWYRQDPGQGLRLIYYSQIVNDFQKGDIAEGYSVSREKKESFPLTVTSAQKNPTAFYLCASSVRPGHLFRENTEAFFGQGTRLTVV.

V and J are TRBV6-2 or TRBV6-3 and TRBJ2-1; weak D call: TRBD1 (6 bases). The germline gives CDR1 MNHEY, CDR2 SVGEGT. The CDR3 runs to 16 residues. The V end was cut by 5 bases, the J end by 4 bases, with 18 bases between. CDR3 in amino acids: CASSNRRTVSYNEQFF. The CDR3 DNA reads as TGTGCCAGCAGTAACCGCCGGACAGTCAGTTACAATGAGCAGTTCTTC.

This chain links TRBV3-1 (or the pseudogene TRBV3-2) with TRBJ2-4, with D uncertain. The germline V gene has CDR1 LGHDT and CDR2 YNNKEL (reference sequence). The V end lost 3 bases, the J end lost 0 bases, and 9 bases lay between the germline ends. The CDR3 has 15 residues. In nucleotides, the CDR3 is TGTGCCAGCAGCCATGGAGTGATAGCCAAAAACATTCAGTACTTC. This gives the protein CASSHGVIAKNIQYF.

The chain uses TRBV4-1 and TRBJ1-2, with D perhaps matching TRBD1 (5 bases). This CDR3 has 14 amino acids. From germline, CDR1 is MGHRA and CDR2 YSYEKL. Trimming cost V 4 bases and J 6 bases, with 15 bases left between them. CDR3 in amino acids: CASSRPGTVNGYTF. The CDR3 DNA reads as TGCGCCAGCAGCCGCCCAGGGACTGTCAATGGCTACACCTTC.

This sequence joins TRBV19 and TRBJ1-6; a possible D gene is TRBD1 (6 bases). Trimming removed 5 bases at V and 0 bases at J, with 14 bases between. Germline V gives CDR1 LNHDA, CDR2 SQIVND (reference sequence). This CDR3 spans 17 amino acids. The CDR3 DNA is TGTGCCAGTAGTCCCTCGACAGGAACCTCCTATAATTCACCCCTCCACTTT. Translating gives CASSPSTGTSYNSPLHF.

This chain links TRBV12-3 or TRBV12-4 with TRBJ1-2, with 7 bases identical to TRBD1. The CDR3 is 12 residues long. Trimming removed 3 bases from V and 6 bases from J; junction bases left unmatched: 1. The CDR3 spells CASSFDRDGYTF. The CDR3 bases are TGTGCCAGCAGTTTTGACAGGGATGGCTACACCTTC.

This chain connects TRBV27 to TRBJ2-6, with D possibly matching TRBD1 (6 bases). Trimming left V 0 bases short and J 2 bases short, with 11 bases between. Per the germline V gene, CDR1 is MNHEY and CDR2 is SMNVEV (reference sequence). CDR3 length: 17 amino acids. CDR3 residues: CASSLSDSLTGANVLTF. CDR3 nucleotide sequence: TGTGCCAGCAGTTTATCGGACAGTCTTACTGGGGCCAACGTCCTGACTTTC.

This clone has more than one count but fewer than ten. The chain links TRBV7-9 to TRBJ1-6; D call uncertain. This CDR3 comprises 17 residues. The V and J ends lost 0 bases and 0 bases respectively, with 9 bases between them. CDR1 SEHNR and CDR2 FQNEAQ come from the germline V gene (reference sequence). CDR3 sequence (DNA): TGTGCCAGCAGCTTAGCGGATGGGAGCTCCTATAATTCACCCCTCCACTTT. Translation: CASSLADGSSYNSPLHF.

The V gene is TRBV11-2, the J gene TRBJ1-2, with D perhaps matching TRBD1 (5 bases). CDR1 and CDR2 from the germline V gene are SGHAT and FQNNGV. V lost 0 bases and J 1 base, leaving 6 bases between the germline ends. The CDR3 sequence is 14 residues long. CDR3: CASSLDQGNYGYTF. CDR3 nucleotide sequence: TGTGCCAGCAGCTTAGATCAGGGTAACTATGGCTACACCTTC.

This chain connects TRBV13 to TRBJ2-2; TRBD2 matches at 8 bases. The length of the CDR3 is 15 residues. Trimming removed 5 bases from V and 0 bases from J; junction bases left unmatched: 2. The V gene's germline CDR1 is PRHDT and CDR2 FYEKMQ (reference sequence). CDR3 sequence (DNA): TGTGCCAGCAGCCGACTAGCGACGAACACCGGGGAGCTGTTTTTT. Its protein product is CASSRLATNTGELFF.